This TCR beta chain was profiled in a study of identical twins. Whole-study results and caveats: For out-of-frame alpha sequences shared by twins, low generation probability was in excess. With monozygotic twins, out-of-frame TCR alpha sharing exceeded what models estimated.

Per germline, CDR1 MGHRA and CDR2 YSYEKL. This CDR3 comprises 16 residues. The germline V and J ends were trimmed by 0 bases and 4 bases, with 13 bases remaining between them. This clonotype was counted only a few times. The antigen is unknown. TCRdb passed the 5' RACE reads through MiXCR, listing each CDR3 protein once. The table includes 310,000 or so distinct CDR3 sequences, more than 6.5% detected once. Separately, the same data were catalogued under a study of yellow fever vaccine responses in identical twins.

The clonotype was recovered from a woman younger than 30 in good health. Sequenced sample: memory (CD45RO+) T cells sorted from blood. V gene TRBV4-1 combines with J gene TRBJ1-3; the D gene is possibly TRBD1 (6 bases). The CDR3 loop is CASSQDVTGWGNTIYF. The CDR3 DNA sequence: TGCGCCAGCAGCCAAGATGTGACAGGCTGGGGAAACACCATATATTTT.